This T cell receptor (beta chain) was documented in a study of beta chain features in type 1 diabetes. Study results and caveats: Lower insertion and higher deletion counts appeared at VDJ junctions in type 1 diabetes patients.

CDR1 and CDR2 from the germline V gene are SNHLY and FYNNEI. The CDR3 is 16 residues long. V trimming: 2 bases; J trimming: 0 bases; junction bases outside the gene matches: 7. With regard to this clone: Antigen: not known.

Investigators reverse transcribed all isolated RNA, so they sequenced expressed TCRB transcripts. Some clones are missing from TCRdb's copy, which holds only in-frame ones; the method was immunoSEQ multiplex PCR. The sample comprises 900,000 or so clones, about a sixth of which are singletons, and 0.02% to 0.03% rests with the top ten. Per donor, one heparinised blood draw averaged approximately 120 mL. Sorting of CD4+ naive, central memory, regulatory and stem cell-like memory cells was performed via CD45RO/CCR7/CD25/CD127/CD95/CD27. Once sorted, every population was more than 95% pure. The clonotype comes from a young woman in good health. V usage is TRBV2 and J usage is TRBJ2-7; 7 nucleotides align to TRBD1. The sample taken for sequencing was naive CD4+ T cells from blood. This chain's CDR3 is CASSELRDSASYEQYF. The CDR3 DNA reads as TGTGCCAGCAGTGAACTTAGGGACAGCGCCTCCTACGAGCAGTACTTC.